This T cell receptor beta chain was obtained from a study of T-cell memory formation after mild COVID-19. Germline V CDR1 and CDR2: LNHDA, SQIVND (reference sequence). V lost 1 base and J lost 1, with 8 bases in between. This CDR3 region has 15 residues. MiXCR was run by TCRdb on the 5' RACE reads, yielding one entry per CDR3 protein. Counted here are about 540,000 distinct CDR3 sequences, approximately 20% occurring once; the ten biggest clones make up roughly an eighth. This chain connects TRBV19 to TRBJ1-5; D unclear. Sequencing was performed on PBMCs or a T cell subset sorted from them (not recorded which). The receptor comes from an adult woman who had mild COVID-19 (a few samples of this study predate the infection). Cell type and time point are not known. DNA for the CDR3: TGTGCCAGTAGTATAGTGTTAGGGAGCAATCAGCCCCAGCATTTT. It codes for CASSIVLGSNQPQHF.